Shown below are 10 T cell receptor beta chains from a single sample sequenced in a study of PD-1 blockade in mismatch repair-deficient tumors. Assay used: immunoSEQ multiplex PCR; TCRdb lists only in-frame clones, some missing. The table lists some 110,000 clones, about three quarters of them singletons. Sample: peripheral blood, taken about 13 months after starting pembrolizumab. These receptors all come from an adult with mismatch repair-deficient cancer.

This chain uses TRBV4-1 with TRBJ2-7; no clear D gene. The V end was cut by 4 bases, the J end by 2 bases, with 9 bases between. From germline, CDR1 is MGHRA and CDR2 YSYEKL. CDR3 length: 13 amino acids. CDR3 in DNA: TGCGCCAGCAGCCCCGCTACGACCTACGAGCAGTACTTC. Translation gives CASSPATTYEQYF.

The chain has TRBV19 and TRBJ1-4; tentative D call: TRBD1 (6 bases). The V gene lost 0 bases and the J gene lost 6 bases, with 14 bases spanning the gap. The CDR3 is made up of 16 amino acids. Germline lookup yields CDR1 LNHDA and CDR2 SQIVND (reference sequence). The CDR3 is CASSIDRGGCYEKLFF. DNA for the CDR3: TGTGCCAGTAGTATAGACAGGGGCGGTTGTTATGAAAAACTGTTTTTT.

This clone was picked up one time. The rearrangement links TRBV10-3 to TRBJ1-2; 8 positions match TRBD1. After removal of 11 bases from V and 4 bases from J, the junction contained 9 bases not matched to a gene. The CDR3 has 13 amino acids. From germline, CDR1 is ENHRY and CDR2 SYGVKD. The CDR3 is CASDRERGYGYTF. The DNA of the CDR3 is TGTGCCTCGGACAGGGAAAGAGGCTATGGCTACACCTTC.

This sequence joins TRBV19 and TRBJ2-7; D unresolved. This CDR3 is 13 amino acids long. V lost 3 bases to trimming and J lost 2 bases, with 8 bases between them. In germline, CDR1 is LNHDA, CDR2 SQIVND (reference sequence). CDR3 amino acids: CASSMGRAYEQYF. The CDR3 bases are TGTGCCAGTAGTATGGGCAGAGCCTACGAGCAGTACTTC.

The sample holds a few counts of this clone. This chain joins TRBV7-9 and TRBJ2-6; TRBD1 aligns across 8 bases. Trimming took 5 bases from V and 0 from J; bases not matched to a gene: 6. This CDR3 spans 17 amino acids. In germline, CDR1 is SEHNR, CDR2 FQNEAQ (reference sequence). CDR3 protein: CASSPRQGPSGANVLTF. CDR3 nucleotide sequence: TGTGCCAGCAGCCCTAGACAGGGGCCCTCTGGGGCCAACGTCCTGACTTTC.

The chain links TRBV7-2 to TRBJ2-7, with 8 positions matching TRBD2. V was pared by 5 bases and J by 4 bases, with 10 bases of the junction left unmatched. The CDR3 consists of 15 residues. CDR1 and CDR2 from the germline V gene are SGHTA and FQGNSA. The CDR3 bases are TGTGCCAGCAGCCCTCTTGCCCAGCGGGAGTACGAGCAGTACTTC. It translates to CASSPLAQREYEQYF.

The CDR3 is CAISVEGQTNYGYTF. In DNA form, the CDR3 reads TGTGCCATCAGTGTAGAAGGGCAGACCAACTATGGCTACACCTTC. The chain links TRBV10-3 to TRBJ1-2; no reliable D call. With 4 bases removed from V and 2 bases from J, the gap between germline ends came to 14 bases. Germline-derived CDR1 and CDR2 are ENHRY and SYGVKD. This CDR3 is built from 15 residues.

This clone appeared a single time. This sequence joins TRBV11-3 and TRBJ1-5; D perhaps matches TRBD1 (6 bases). This CDR3 has 16 residues. CDR1 is SGHNT, CDR2 YENEEA, per germline. V gave up 6 bases and J gave up 0 bases, with 15 bases separating them. The DNA for the CDR3 is TGTGCCAGCAGTGTGGCAGGGGCTCATAGCAATCAGCCCCAGCATTTT. This encodes CASSVAGAHSNQPQHF.

CDR3 coding DNA: TGCAGCGTTCTGGGACAGGTGGGAACCGGGGAGCTGTTTTTT. Translated, it gives CSVLGQVGTGELFF. This chain uses TRBV29-1 with TRBJ2-2; TRBD1 agrees at 8 bases. V lost 5 bases and J lost 5; bases outside the gene matches: 7. This CDR3 contains 14 residues. In germline, CDR1 is SQVTM, CDR2 ANQGSEA.

V and J are TRBV5-1 and TRBJ2-1; 7 bases are shared with TRBD2. The ends lost 1 base at V and 6 bases at J; junction bases unmatched: 7. Germline CDR1 and CDR2: SGHRS and YFSETQ. The CDR3 is 15 amino acids. In nucleotides, the CDR3 is TGCGCCAGCAGCTTGCTTTGGACTAGAGGCAATGAGCAGTTCTTC. It yields the protein CASSLLWTRGNEQFF.